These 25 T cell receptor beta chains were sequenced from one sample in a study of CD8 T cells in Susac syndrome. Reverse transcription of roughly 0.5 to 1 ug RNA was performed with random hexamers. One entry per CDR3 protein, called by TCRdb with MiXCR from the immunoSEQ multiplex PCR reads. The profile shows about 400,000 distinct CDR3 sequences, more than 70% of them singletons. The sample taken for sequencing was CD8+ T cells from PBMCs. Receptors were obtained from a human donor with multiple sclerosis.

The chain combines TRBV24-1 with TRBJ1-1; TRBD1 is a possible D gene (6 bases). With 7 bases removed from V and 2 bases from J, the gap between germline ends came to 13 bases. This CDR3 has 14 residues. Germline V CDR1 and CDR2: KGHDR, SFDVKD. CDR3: CATRGGRKNTEAFF. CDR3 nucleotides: TGTGCCACCAGAGGGGGTCGGAAAAACACTGAAGCTTTCTTT.

DNA for the CDR3: TGTGCCAGCAGCTTCTCGTCGTTGGGAGCGGGCAATGAGCAGTTCTTC. As protein: CASSFSSLGAGNEQFF. The V gene is TRBV5-4, the J gene TRBJ2-1; perhaps TRBD2 as D (6 bases). Trimming took 2 bases from V and 6 from J, leaving 18 bases between them. The germline CDR1 and CDR2 sequences are SGHNT and YYREEE (reference sequence). CDR3 length equals 16 residues.

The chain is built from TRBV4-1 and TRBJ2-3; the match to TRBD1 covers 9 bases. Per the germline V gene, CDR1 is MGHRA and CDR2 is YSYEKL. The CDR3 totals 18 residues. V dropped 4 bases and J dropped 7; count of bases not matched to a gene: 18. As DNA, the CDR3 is TGCGCCAGCAGCCGCACCTACCCCGGGACAGGGTGGGGAAATACGCAGTATTTT. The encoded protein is CASSRTYPGTGWGNTQYF.

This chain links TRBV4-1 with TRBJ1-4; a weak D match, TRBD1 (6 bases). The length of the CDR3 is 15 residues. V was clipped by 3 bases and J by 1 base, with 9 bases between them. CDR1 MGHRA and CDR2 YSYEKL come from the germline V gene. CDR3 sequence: CASSHSQGTNEKLFF. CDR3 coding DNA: TGCGCCAGCAGCCACTCACAGGGAACTAATGAAAAACTGTTTTTT.

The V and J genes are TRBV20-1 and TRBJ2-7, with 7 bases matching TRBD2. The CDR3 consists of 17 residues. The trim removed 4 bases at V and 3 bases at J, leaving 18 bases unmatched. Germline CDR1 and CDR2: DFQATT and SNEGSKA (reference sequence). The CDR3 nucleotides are TGCAGTGCTAAAACCGGGCGGGAGTTAAGCCCCCTCTACGAGCAGTACTTC. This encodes CSAKTGRELSPLYEQYF.

This chain's CDR3 is CASSSGPSNQPQHF. The CDR3 DNA follows: TGTGCCAGCAGCTCGGGACCGAGCAATCAGCCCCAGCATTTT. The chain carries TRBV11-2 and TRBJ1-5, with D perhaps matching TRBD1 (5 bases). Germline V lookup: CDR1 SGHAT, CDR2 FQNNGV. Trimming took off 4 bases at V and 1 base at J, with 8 bases between the two ends. This CDR3 has 14 amino acids.

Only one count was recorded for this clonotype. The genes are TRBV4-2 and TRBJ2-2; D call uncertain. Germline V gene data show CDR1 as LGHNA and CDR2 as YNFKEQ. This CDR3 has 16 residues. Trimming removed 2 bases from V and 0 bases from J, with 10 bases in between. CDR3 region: CASSQWAIANTGELFF. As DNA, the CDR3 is TGTGCCAGCAGCCAATGGGCAATTGCGAACACCGGGGAGCTGTTTTTT.

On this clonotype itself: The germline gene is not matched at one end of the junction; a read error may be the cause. The DNA of the CDR3 is TGTGCCAGCAGCCAAGAAGGGACCTACGAGCAGTACTTC. This gives the protein CASSQEGTYEQYF. The chain uses TRBV4-1 and TRBJ2-7; D call uncertain. In germline, CDR1 is MGHRA, CDR2 YSYEKL. The CDR3 consists of 13 residues.

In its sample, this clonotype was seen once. CDR3 coding DNA: TGCGCCAGCAGCCCGATTTCAGGTTTGTCCACAGATACGCAGTATTTT. This sequence encodes CASSPISGLSTDTQYF. This chain joins TRBV4-1 and TRBJ2-3; unclear D gene. V gave up 4 bases and J gave up 2 bases, with 16 bases separating them. The CDR3 extends over 16 amino acids. Germline loops: CDR1 MGHRA, CDR2 YSYEKL.

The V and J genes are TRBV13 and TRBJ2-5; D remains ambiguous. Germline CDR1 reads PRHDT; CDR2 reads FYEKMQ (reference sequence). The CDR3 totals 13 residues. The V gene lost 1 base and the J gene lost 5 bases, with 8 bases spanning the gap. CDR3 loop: CASSLASVETQYF. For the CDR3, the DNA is TGTGCCAGCAGCTTAGCTTCCGTGGAGACCCAGTACTTC.

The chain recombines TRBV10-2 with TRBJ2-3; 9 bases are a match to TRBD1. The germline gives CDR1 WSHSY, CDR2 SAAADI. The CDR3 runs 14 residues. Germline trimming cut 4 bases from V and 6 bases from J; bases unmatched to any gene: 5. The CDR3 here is CASSGQGVTDTQYF. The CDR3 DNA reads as TGCGCCAGCAGTGGACAGGGGGTTACGGATACGCAGTATTTT.

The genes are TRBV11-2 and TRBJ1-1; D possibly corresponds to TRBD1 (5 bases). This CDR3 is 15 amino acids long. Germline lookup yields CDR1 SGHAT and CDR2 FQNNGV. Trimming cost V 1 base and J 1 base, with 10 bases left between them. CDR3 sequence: CASSLGRQGNTEAFF. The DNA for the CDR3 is TGTGCCAGCAGCTTAGGACGTCAGGGGAACACTGAAGCTTTCTTT. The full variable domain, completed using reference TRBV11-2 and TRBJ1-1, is EAGVAQSPRYKIIEKRQSVAFWCNPISGHATLYWYQQILGQGPKLLIQFQNNGVVDDSQLPKDRFSAERLKGVDSTLKIQPAKLEDSAVYLCASSLGRQGNTEAFFGQGTRLTVV.

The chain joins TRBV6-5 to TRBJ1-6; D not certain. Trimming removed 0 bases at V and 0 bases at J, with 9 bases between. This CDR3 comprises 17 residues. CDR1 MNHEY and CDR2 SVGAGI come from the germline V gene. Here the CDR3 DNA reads TGTGCCAGCAGTTACTCGACCGTCAGCTCCTATAATTCACCCCTCCACTTT. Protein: CASSYSTVSSYNSPLHF.

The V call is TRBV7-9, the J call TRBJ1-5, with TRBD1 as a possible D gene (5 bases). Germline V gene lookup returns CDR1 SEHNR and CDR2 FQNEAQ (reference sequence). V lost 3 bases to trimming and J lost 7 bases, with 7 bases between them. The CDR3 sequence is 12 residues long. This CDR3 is CASSFPGQPQHF. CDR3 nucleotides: TGTGCCAGCAGCTTCCCAGGGCAGCCCCAGCATTTT.

CDR3 sequence: CASSYRTSGSGDTQYF. DNA for the CDR3: TGTGCCAGCAGTTACCGGACTAGCGGGAGCGGAGATACGCAGTATTTT. The J gene is TRBJ2-3, the V gene TRBV6-5, with 13 bases fitting TRBD2. Per germline, CDR1 MNHEY and CDR2 SVGAGI. CDR3 length equals 16 residues. Trimming took 2 bases from V and 5 from J; bases not matched to a gene: 4.

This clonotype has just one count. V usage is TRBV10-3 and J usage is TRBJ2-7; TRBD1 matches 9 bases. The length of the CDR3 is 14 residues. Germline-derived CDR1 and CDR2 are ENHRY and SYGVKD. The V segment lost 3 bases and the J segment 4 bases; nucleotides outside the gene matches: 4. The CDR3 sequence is CAISDLGTGYEQYF. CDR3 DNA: TGTGCCATCAGTGACCTCGGGACAGGGTACGAGCAGTACTTC.

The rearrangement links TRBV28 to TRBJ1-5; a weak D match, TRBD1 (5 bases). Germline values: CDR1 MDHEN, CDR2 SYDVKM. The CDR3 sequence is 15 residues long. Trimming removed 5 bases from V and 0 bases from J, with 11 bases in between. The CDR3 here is CASSTPGVSNQPQHF. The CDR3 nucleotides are TGTGCCAGCAGTACCCCGGGGGTTAGCAATCAGCCCCAGCATTTT.

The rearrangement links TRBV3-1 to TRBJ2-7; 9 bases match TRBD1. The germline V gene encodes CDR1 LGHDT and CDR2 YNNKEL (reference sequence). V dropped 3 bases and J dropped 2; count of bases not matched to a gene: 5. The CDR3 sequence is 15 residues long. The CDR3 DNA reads TGTGCCAGCAGCCAGTACAGGGGGCTTCCCTACGAGCAGTACTTC. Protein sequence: CASSQYRGLPYEQYF.

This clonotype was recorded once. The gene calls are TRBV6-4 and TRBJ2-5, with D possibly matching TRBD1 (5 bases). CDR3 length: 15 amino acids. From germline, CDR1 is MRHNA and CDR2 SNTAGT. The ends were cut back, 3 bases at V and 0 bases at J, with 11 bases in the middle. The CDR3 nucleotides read TGTGCCAGCAGTGAATGGGGCACGGACCAAGAGACCCAGTACTTC. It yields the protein CASSEWGTDQETQYF.

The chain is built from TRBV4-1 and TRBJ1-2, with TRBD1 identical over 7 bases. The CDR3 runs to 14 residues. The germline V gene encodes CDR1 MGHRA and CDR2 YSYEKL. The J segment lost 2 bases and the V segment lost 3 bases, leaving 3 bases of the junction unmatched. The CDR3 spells CASSHLTGNYGYTF. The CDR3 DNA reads TGCGCCAGCAGCCACTTGACAGGGAACTATGGCTACACCTTC.

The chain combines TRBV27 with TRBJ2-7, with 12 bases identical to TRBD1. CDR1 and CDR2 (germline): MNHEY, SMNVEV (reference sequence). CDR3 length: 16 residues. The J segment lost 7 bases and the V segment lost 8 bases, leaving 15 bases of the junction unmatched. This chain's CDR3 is CASGVQPGQGAEEQYF. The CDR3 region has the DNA TGTGCCAGCGGGGTTCAACCGGGACAGGGGGCGGAAGAGCAGTACTTC.

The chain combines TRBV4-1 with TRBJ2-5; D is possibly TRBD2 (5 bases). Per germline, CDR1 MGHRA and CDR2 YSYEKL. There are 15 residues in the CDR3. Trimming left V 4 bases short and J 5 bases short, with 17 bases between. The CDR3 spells CASSRDIGERETQYF. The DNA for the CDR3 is TGCGCCAGCAGCCGTGACATCGGGGAGAGGGAGACCCAGTACTTC.

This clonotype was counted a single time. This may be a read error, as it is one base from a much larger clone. The CDR3 DNA is TGTGCCAGCAGTGTGGGACCGACCTACGAGCAGTACTTC. Translating gives CASSVGPTYEQYF. This chain links TRBV12-3 or TRBV12-4 with TRBJ2-7; D possibly uses TRBD1 or TRBD2 (5 bases each). The V end was cut by 5 bases, the J end by 2 bases, with 10 bases between. CDR3 length: 13 amino acids.

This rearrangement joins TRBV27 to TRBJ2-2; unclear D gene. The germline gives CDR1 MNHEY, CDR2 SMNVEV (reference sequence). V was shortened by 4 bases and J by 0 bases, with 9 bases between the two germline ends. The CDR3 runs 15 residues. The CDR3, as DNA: TGTGCCAGCAGTTCCTTCCCTCCGAACACCGGGGAGCTGTTTTTT. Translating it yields CASSSFPPNTGELFF.

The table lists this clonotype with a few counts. CDR3 in amino acids: CASSSLFGATGELFF. In DNA form, the CDR3 reads TGTGCCAGCAGTTCTCTGTTCGGGGCAACCGGGGAGCTGTTTTTT. The gene calls are TRBV27 and TRBJ2-2; D possibly uses TRBD1 or TRBD2 (5 bases each). Germline V CDR1 and CDR2: MNHEY, SMNVEV (reference sequence). This CDR3 spans 15 amino acids. V was pared by 4 bases and J by 5 bases, with 14 bases between.